The 15 T cell receptor beta chains reported below all come from one sample, sequenced in a study of Graves' ophthalmopathy and Graves' hyperthyroidism. RNA transcripts were the template, and TCR beta CDR3 regions were amplified from them. Second-round multiplex PCR came after a first-round RT-PCR that employed HTBI primers. MiXCR, applied by TCRdb to the multiplex PCR reads, yields one record per CDR3 protein. The data contain a few hundred thousand distinct CDR3 sequences, about 18% of them singletons. Sequenced sample: peripheral blood. The source of these receptors is an adult woman with stable Graves' hyperthyroidism.

For the CDR3, the DNA is TGTGCCAGCAGTGTCAGCCAGGGGGATTCACCCCTCCACTTT. This sequence encodes CASSVSQGDSPLHF. The chain carries TRBV6-1 and TRBJ1-6; TRBD1 agrees at 7 bases. V lost 4 bases and J lost 8; bases outside the gene matches: 5. This CDR3 comprises 14 residues. Germline V lookup: CDR1 MNHNS, CDR2 SASEGT.

This clonotype was detected ten times or more. The gene calls are TRBV29-1 and TRBJ1-1; 8 bases line up with TRBD1. CDR3 size: 12 residues. Germline CDR1 is SQVTM and CDR2 is ANQGSEA. After removal of 1 base from V and 11 bases from J, the junction contained 6 bases not matched to a gene. The CDR3 protein is CSVEAQGARAFF. The CDR3 DNA follows: TGCAGCGTTGAAGCGCAGGGGGCGCGGGCTTTCTTT.

V and J are TRBV5-1 and TRBJ1-1; maybe TRBD1 (5 bases). This CDR3 has 13 amino acids. Trimming cost V 3 bases and J 4 bases, with 10 bases left between them. CDR1 is SGHRS, CDR2 YFSETQ, per germline. CDR3 DNA: TGCGCCAGCAGCTCGGGGGTTCCCACTGAAGCTTTCTTT. Its translation is CASSSGVPTEAFF.

CDR3 in amino acids: CASSVRQGAVQPQHF. DNA for the CDR3: TGTGCCAGCAGCGTTCGACAGGGGGCTGTTCAGCCCCAGCATTTT. This chain joins TRBV7-2 and TRBJ1-5; 10 positions match TRBD1. Germline assignment: CDR1 SGHTA and CDR2 FQGNSA. The J segment lost 6 bases and the V segment lost 5 bases, leaving 7 bases of the junction unmatched. This CDR3 is 15 amino acids long.

This clonotype was observed once. This sequence joins TRBV20-1 and TRBJ2-7; no clear D gene. The germline gives CDR1 DFQATT, CDR2 SNEGSKA (reference sequence). Trimming took 2 bases from V and 0 from J, leaving 5 bases between them. The CDR3 loop spans 12 amino acids. CDR3 loop: CSARRSSYEQYF. CDR3 coding DNA: TGCAGTGCTAGACGGAGCTCCTACGAGCAGTACTTC.

This clonotype appeared many times. CDR3 sequence (DNA): TGCAGTGCTAAAGACACCGGGGAGCTGTTTTTT. Translation: CSAKDTGELFF. V gene TRBV20-1 combines with J gene TRBJ2-2; no clear D gene. The CDR3 runs 11 residues. V was clipped by 4 bases and J by 3 bases, with 3 bases between them. Germline assignment: CDR1 DFQATT and CDR2 SNEGSKA (reference sequence).

This chain connects TRBV20-1 to TRBJ2-2, with 14 bases that match TRBD2. The ends lost 4 bases at V and 3 bases at J; junction bases unmatched: 4. The germline V gene has CDR1 DFQATT and CDR2 SNEGSKA (reference sequence). The CDR3 covers 16 residues. The DNA of the CDR3 is TGCAGTGCTACCCCGACTAGCGGGAGGGACACCGGGGAGCTGTTTTTT. This codes for CSATPTSGRDTGELFF.

This clonotype was seen many times. J is TRBJ2-7 and V is TRBV20-1; 10 positions match TRBD2. This CDR3 comprises 13 residues. J lost 5 bases, V lost 8 bases, and 9 bases had no gene match. Germline V gene data show CDR1 as DFQATT and CDR2 as SNEGSKA (reference sequence). CDR3: CSTQREGGNEQYF. DNA for the CDR3: TGCAGTACCCAGCGGGAGGGCGGGAACGAGCAGTACTTC.

In its sample, this clonotype was seen many times. V usage is TRBV29-1 and J usage is TRBJ1-1, with TRBD1 as a possible D gene (5 bases). V was cut by 7 bases and J by 3 bases, with 12 bases left in between. Germline loops: CDR1 SQVTM, CDR2 ANQGSEA. The CDR3 is 12 residues long. CDR3 in DNA: TGCAGCGCGGGACGAGCGGACACTGAAGCTTTCTTT. It encodes CSAGRADTEAFF. The full variable domain, its missing parts supplied by reference TRBV29-1 and TRBJ1-1, is SAVISQKPSRDICQRGTSLTIQCQVDSQVTMMFWYRQQPGQSLTLIATANQGSEATYESGFVIDKFPISRPNLTFSTLTVSNMSPEDSSIYLCSAGRADTEAFFGQGTRLTVV.

This clonotype was seen at least ten times. The chain uses TRBV20-1 and TRBJ2-5, with 10 bases lining up with TRBD2. J was trimmed by 5 bases and V by 3 bases; bases with no gene match: 12. CDR1 and CDR2 from the germline V gene are DFQATT and SNEGSKA (reference sequence). This CDR3 region has 16 residues. The CDR3 nucleotides read TGCAGTGCTAGTAGGGCTAGCGGGAGTATTAGGGAGACCCAGTACTTC. As protein: CSASRASGSIRETQYF.

In its sample, this clonotype was seen many times. V usage is TRBV28 and J usage is TRBJ2-5, with unresolved D. V was shortened by 4 bases and J by 7 bases, with 7 bases between the two germline ends. The germline CDR1 and CDR2 sequences are MDHEN and SYDVKM. This CDR3 spans 11 amino acids. The CDR3 here is CASSSKGTQYF. CDR3 DNA sequence: TGTGCCAGCAGTTCTAAAGGGACCCAGTACTTC.

This chain uses TRBV28 with TRBJ2-5; TRBD1 aligns across 9 bases. V trimming: 6 bases; J trimming: 5 bases; junction bases outside the gene matches: 10. Looked up from germline, CDR1 is MDHEN and CDR2 is SYDVKM. The CDR3 spans 15 residues. The CDR3 is CASRFTGTGFETQYF. DNA of the CDR3: TGTGCCAGCAGATTCACCGGGACAGGGTTCGAGACCCAGTACTTC.

In this sample, this clonotype turned up many times. The chain employs TRBV6-5 and TRBJ1-2, with D possibly being TRBD1 (5 bases). CDR3 length equals 15 residues. V gave up 0 bases and J gave up 2 bases, with 10 bases separating them. Germline CDR1 reads MNHEY; CDR2 reads SVGAGI. The CDR3 sequence is CASSYSGRANYGYTF. The CDR3, as DNA: TGTGCCAGCAGTTACTCGGGCAGGGCCAACTATGGCTACACCTTC.

This clonotype was found many times. This sequence joins TRBV20-1 and TRBJ2-7, with 7 positions matching TRBD2. J lost 6 bases, V lost 5 bases, and 22 bases had no gene match. Germline CDR1 reads DFQATT; CDR2 reads SNEGSKA (reference sequence). The CDR3 loop spans 17 amino acids. The CDR3 DNA reads as TGCAGTGCTTACCTAACTGGCCGCGGGAGAGGGGTGGGCGAGCAGTACTTC. Translated: CSAYLTGRGRGVGEQYF.

This clonotype was counted at least ten times. This chain connects TRBV7-2 to TRBJ2-5, with D maybe TRBD2 (6 bases). The germline gives CDR1 SGHTA, CDR2 FQGNSA. This CDR3 region has 13 residues. V lost 5 bases to trimming and J lost 4 bases, with 11 bases between them. CDR3 region: CASSMTTRETQYF. The CDR3 nucleotides read TGTGCCAGCAGCATGACGACTAGAGAGACCCAGTACTTC.